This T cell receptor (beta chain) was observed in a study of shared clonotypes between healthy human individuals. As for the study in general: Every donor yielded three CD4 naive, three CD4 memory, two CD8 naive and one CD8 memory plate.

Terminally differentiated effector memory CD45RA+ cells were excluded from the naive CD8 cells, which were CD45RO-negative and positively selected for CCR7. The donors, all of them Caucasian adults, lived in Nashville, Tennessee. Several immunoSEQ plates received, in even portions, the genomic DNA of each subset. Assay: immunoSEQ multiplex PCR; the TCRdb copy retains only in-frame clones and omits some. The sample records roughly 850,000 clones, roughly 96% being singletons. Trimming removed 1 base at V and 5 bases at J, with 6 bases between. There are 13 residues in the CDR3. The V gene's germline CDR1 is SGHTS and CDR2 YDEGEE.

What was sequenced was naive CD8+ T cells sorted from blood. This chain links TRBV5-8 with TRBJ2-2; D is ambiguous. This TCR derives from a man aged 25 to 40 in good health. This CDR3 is CASSLYLTGELFF. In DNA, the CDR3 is TGTGCCAGCAGCTTGTACCTTACCGGGGAGCTGTTTTTT.